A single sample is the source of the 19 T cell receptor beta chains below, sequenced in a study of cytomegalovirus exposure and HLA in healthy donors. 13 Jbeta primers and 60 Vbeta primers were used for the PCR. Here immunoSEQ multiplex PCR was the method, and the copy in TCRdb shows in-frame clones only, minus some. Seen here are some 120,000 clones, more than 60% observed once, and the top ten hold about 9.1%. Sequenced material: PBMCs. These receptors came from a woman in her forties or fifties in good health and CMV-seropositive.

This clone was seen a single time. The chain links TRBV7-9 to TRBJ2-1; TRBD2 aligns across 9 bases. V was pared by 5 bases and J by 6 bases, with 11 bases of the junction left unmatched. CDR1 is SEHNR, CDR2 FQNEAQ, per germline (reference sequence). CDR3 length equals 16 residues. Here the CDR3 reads CASSPPGKRGVNEQFF. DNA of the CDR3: TGTGCCAGCAGCCCGCCGGGCAAGCGGGGGGTCAATGAGCAGTTCTTC.

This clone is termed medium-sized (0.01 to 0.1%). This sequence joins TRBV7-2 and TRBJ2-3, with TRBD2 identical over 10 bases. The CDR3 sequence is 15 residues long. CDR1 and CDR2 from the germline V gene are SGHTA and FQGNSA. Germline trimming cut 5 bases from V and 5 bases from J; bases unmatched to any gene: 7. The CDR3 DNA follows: TGTGCCAGCAGCCCTAGCGGGGGTGGGGGAGATACGCAGTATTTT. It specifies CASSPSGGGGDTQYF.

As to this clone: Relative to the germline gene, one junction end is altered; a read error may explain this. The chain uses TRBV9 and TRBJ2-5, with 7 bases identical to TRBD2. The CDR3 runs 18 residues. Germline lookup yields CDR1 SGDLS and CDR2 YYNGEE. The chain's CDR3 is CASSPPWASGPRQETQYF. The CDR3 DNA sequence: TGCGCCAGCAGCCCCCCTTGGGCTAGCGGCCCTCGCCAAGAGACCCAGTACTTC.

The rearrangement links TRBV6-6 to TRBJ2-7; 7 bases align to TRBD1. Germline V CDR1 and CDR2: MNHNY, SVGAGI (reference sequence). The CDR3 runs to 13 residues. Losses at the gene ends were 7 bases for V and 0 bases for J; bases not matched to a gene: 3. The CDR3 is CASTGTASYEQYF. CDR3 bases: TGTGCCAGCACCGGGACAGCCTCCTACGAGCAGTACTTC.

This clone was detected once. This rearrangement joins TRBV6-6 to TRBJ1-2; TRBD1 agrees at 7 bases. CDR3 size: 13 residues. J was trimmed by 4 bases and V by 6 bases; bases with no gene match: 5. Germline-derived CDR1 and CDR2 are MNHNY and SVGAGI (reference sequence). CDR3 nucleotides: TGTGCCAGCAGCCCCCCAGGGGGCTATGGCTACACCTTC. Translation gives CASSPPGGYGYTF.

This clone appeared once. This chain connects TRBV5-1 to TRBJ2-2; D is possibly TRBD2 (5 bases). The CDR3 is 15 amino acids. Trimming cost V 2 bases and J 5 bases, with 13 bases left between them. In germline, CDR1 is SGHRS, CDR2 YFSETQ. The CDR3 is CASSLALAGTGELFF. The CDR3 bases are TGCGCCAGCAGCTTAGCCCTAGCTGGTACCGGGGAGCTGTTTTTT.

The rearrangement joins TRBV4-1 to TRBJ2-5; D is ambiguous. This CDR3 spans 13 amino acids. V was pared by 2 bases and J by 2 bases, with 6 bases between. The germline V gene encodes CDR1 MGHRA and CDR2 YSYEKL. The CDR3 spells CASSQSRQETQYF. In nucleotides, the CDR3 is TGCGCCAGCAGCCAAAGCAGGCAAGAGACCCAGTACTTC.

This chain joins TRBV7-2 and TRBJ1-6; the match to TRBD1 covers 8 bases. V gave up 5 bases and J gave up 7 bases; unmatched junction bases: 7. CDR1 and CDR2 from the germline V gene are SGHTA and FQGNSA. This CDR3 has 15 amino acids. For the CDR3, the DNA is TGTGCCAGCAGCAAGTGGACAGGGCAAAATTCACCCCTCCACTTT. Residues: CASSKWTGQNSPLHF.

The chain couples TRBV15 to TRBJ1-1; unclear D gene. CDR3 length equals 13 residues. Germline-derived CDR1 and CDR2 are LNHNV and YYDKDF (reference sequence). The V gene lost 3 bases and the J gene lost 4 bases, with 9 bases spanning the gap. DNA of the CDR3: TGTGCCACCAGCAGCATAGGAGGCACTGAAGCTTTCTTT. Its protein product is CATSSIGGTEAFF.

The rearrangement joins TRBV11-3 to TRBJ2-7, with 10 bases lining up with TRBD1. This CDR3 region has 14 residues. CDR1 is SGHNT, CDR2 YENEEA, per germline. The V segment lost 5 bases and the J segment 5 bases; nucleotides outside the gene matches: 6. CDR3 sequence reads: CASSRRDRGHEQYF. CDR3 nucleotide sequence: TGTGCCAGCAGCCGCCGGGACAGGGGCCACGAGCAGTACTTC.

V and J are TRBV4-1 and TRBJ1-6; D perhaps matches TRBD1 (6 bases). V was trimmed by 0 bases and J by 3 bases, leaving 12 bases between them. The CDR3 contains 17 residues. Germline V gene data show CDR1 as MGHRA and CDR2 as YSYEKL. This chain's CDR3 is CASSQDLRTVYNSPLHF. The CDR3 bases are TGCGCCAGCAGCCAAGATCTTCGGACAGTCTATAATTCACCCCTCCACTTT.

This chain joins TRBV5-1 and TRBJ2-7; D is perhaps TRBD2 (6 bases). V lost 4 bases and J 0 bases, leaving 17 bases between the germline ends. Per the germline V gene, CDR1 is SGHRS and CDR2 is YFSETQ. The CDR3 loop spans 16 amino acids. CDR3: CASSVAETRDSYEQYF. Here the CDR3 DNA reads TGCGCCAGCAGCGTCGCCGAGACTAGGGACTCCTACGAGCAGTACTTC.

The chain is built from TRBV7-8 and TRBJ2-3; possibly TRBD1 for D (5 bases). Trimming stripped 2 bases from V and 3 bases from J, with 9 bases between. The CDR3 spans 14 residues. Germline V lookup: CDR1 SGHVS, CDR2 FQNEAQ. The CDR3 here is CASSLSQETDTQYF. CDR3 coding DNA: TGTGCCAGCAGCTTATCACAGGAAACAGATACGCAGTATTTT. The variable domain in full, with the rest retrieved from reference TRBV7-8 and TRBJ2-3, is GAGVSQSPRYKVAKRGQDVALRCDPISGHVSLFWYQQALGQGPEFLTYFQNEAQLDKSGLPSDRFFAERPEGSVSTLKIQRTQQEDSAVYLCASSLSQETDTQYFGPGTRLTVL.

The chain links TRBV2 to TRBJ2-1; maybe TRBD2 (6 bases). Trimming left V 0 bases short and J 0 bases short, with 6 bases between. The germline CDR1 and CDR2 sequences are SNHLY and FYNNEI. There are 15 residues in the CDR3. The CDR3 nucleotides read TGTGCCAGCAGTGAAGCGACTAGCTCCTACAATGAGCAGTTCTTC. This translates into CASSEATSSYNEQFF.

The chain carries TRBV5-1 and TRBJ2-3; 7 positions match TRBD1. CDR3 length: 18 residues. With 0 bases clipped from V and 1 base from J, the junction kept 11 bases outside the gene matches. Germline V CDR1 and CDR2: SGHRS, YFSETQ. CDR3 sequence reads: CASSLGTGLGPGTDTQYF. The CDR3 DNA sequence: TGCGCCAGCAGCTTGGGGACAGGTCTCGGGCCAGGCACAGATACGCAGTATTTT.

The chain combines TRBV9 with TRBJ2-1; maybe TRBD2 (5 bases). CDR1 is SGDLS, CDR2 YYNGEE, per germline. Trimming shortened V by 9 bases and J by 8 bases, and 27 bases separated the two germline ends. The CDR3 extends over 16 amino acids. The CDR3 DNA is TGTGCCACCCCAAAGGGTCCAGACGAGGGCGGCGATGAGCAGTTCTTC. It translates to CATPKGPDEGGDEQFF. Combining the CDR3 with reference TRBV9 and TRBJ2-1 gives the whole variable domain DSGVTQTPKHLITATGQRVTLRCSPRSGDLSVYWYQQSLDQGLQFLIQYYNGEERAKGNILERFSAQQFPDLHSELNLSSLELGDSALYFCATPKGPDEGGDEQFFGPGTRLTVL.

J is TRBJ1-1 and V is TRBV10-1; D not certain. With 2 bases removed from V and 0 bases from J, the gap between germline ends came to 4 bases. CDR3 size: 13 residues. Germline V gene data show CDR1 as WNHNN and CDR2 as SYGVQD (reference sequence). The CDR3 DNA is TGCGCCAGCAGTGAGACAGTGAACACTGAAGCTTTCTTT. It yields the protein CASSETVNTEAFF.

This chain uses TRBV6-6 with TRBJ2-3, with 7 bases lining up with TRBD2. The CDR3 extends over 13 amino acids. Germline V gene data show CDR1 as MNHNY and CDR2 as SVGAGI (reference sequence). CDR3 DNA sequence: TGTGCTGCGGTCACTAGCGTGGCAGATACGCAGTATTTT. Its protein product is CAAVTSVADTQYF.

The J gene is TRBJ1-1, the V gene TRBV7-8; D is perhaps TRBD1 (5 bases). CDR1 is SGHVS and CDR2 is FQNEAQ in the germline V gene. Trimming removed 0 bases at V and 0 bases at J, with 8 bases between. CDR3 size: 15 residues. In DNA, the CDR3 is TGTGCCAGCAGCTTAGCGGTCAGGGTGAACACTGAAGCTTTCTTT. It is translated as CASSLAVRVNTEAFF.